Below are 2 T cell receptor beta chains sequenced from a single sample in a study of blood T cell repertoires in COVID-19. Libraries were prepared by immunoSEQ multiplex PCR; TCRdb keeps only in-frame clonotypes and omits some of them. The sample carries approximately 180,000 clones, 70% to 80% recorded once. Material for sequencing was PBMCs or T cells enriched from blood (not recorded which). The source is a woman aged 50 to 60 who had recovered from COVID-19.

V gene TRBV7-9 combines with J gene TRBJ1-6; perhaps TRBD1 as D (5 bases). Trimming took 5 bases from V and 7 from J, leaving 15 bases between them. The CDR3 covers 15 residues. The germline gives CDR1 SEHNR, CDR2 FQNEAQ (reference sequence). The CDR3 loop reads CASSATGEANSPLHF. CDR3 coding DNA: TGTGCCAGCAGCGCCACGGGGGAGGCCAATTCACCCCTCCACTTT.

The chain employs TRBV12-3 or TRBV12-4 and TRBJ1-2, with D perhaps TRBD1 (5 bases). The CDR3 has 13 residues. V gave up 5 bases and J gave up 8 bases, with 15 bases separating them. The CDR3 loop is CASSPRAPGGYTF. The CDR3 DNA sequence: TGTGCCAGCAGTCCTCGGGCCCCAGGGGGCTACACCTTC.